This TCR beta chain was documented in a study of neoadjuvant nivolumab and ipilimumab in lung cancer. Clones were sequenced by immunoSEQ multiplex PCR, and TCRdb holds only the in-frame ones, with some missing. Of 10,000 to 15,000 clones in the sample, approximately 96% were seen once. Study-level points and caveats: Compared with tumor-adjacent uninvolved lung, resected tumors showed greater richness and clonality. Resected-tumor TCR richness correlated positively with pretherapy blood richness. TCR clonality did not significantly correlate with pathologic tumor regression.

CDR1 and CDR2 from the germline V gene are MRHNA and SNTAGT. The CDR3 length is 14 residues. The ends lost 2 bases at V and 5 bases at J; junction bases unmatched: 6. About this clone: The antigen is undetermined.

V and J are TRBV6-4 and TRBJ2-7; TRBD1 matches at 7 bases. Source: peripheral blood, taken after neoadjuvant nivolumab, alone or with ipilimumab, at or shortly before surgery. The sequence was collected from an adult with non-small cell lung cancer. CDR3 sequence (DNA): TGTGCCAGCAGTGACCAGGGGGAGTCCCACGAGCAGTACTTC. Translating it yields CASSDQGESHEQYF.